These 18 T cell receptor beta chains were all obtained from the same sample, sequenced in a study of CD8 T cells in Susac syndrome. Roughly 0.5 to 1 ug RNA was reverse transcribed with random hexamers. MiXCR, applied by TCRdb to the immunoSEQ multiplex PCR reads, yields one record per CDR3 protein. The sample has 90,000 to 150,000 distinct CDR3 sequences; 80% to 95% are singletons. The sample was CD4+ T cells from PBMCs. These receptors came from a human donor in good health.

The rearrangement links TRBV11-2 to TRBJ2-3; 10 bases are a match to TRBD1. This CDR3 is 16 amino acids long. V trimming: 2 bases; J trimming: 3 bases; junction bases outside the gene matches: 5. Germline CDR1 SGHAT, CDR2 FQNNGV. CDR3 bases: TGTGCCAGCAGCTTAATGGAGGGACAGGGGACAGATACGCAGTATTTT. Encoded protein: CASSLMEGQGTDTQYF.

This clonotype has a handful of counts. CDR3 in amino acids: CASSRGNTGELFF. Here the CDR3 DNA reads TGTGCCAGCAGCCGAGGAAACACCGGGGAGCTGTTTTTT. This chain joins TRBV6-2 or TRBV6-3 and TRBJ2-2; D is ambiguous. Per germline, CDR1 MNHEY and CDR2 SVGEGT. V was cut by 6 bases and J by 2 bases, with 7 bases left in between. The CDR3 is 13 amino acids.

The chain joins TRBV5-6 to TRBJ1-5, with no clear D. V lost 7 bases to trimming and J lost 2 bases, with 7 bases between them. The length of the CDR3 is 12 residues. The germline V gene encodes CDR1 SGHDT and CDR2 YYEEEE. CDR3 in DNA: TGTGCCAGCGCCCGGGGCAATCAGCCCCAGCATTTT. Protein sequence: CASARGNQPQHF.

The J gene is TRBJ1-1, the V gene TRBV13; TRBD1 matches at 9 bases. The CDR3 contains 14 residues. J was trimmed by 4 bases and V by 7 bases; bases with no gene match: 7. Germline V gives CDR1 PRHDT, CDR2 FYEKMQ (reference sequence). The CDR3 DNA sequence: TGTGCCAGCAAACCAGACAGGGGGATCACTGAAGCTTTCTTT. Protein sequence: CASKPDRGITEAFF. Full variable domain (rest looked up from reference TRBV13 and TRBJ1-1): AAGVIQSPRHLIKEKRETATLKCYPIPRHDTVYWYQQGPGQDPQFLISFYEKMQSDKGSIPDRFSAQQFSDYHSELNMSSLELGDSALYFCASKPDRGITEAFFGQGTRLTVV.

CDR3 residues: CASSQLGGLRGDNEQFF. The CDR3 DNA reads TGCGCCAGCAGCCAACTGGGGGGACTCCGTGGAGACAATGAGCAGTTCTTC. This sequence joins TRBV4-1 and TRBJ2-1, with a tentative D call TRBD2 (6 bases). The CDR3 totals 17 residues. V was clipped by 2 bases and J by 5 bases, with 19 bases between them. Germline V gene sequence: CDR1 MGHRA, CDR2 YSYEKL.

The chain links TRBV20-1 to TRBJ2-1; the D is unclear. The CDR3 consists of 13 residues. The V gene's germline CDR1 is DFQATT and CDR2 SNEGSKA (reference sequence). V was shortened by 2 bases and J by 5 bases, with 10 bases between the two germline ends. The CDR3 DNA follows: TGCAGTGCTAGACAGAGTCTTGACAATGAGCAGTTCTTC. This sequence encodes CSARQSLDNEQFF.

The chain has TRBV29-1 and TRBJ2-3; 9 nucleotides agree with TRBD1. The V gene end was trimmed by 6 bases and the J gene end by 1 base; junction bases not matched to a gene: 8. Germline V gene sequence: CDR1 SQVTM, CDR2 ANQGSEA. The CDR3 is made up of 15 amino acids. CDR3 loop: CSVARRDRGTDTQYF. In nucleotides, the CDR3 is TGCAGCGTCGCCCGGCGGGACAGGGGCACAGATACGCAGTATTTT.

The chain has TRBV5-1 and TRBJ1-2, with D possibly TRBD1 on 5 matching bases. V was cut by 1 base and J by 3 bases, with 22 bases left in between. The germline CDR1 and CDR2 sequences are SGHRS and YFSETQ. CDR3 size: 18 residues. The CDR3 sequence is CASSLTSTGGAQYYGYTF. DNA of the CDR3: TGCGCCAGCAGCTTGACGTCCACGGGGGGTGCCCAATACTATGGCTACACCTTC.

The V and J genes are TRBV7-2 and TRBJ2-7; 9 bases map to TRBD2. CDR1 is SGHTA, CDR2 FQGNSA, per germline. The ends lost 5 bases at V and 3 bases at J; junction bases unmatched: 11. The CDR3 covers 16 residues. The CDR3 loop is CASSLSGRSPFYEQYF. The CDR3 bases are TGTGCCAGCAGCCTGAGCGGGAGGTCCCCCTTCTACGAGCAGTACTTC.

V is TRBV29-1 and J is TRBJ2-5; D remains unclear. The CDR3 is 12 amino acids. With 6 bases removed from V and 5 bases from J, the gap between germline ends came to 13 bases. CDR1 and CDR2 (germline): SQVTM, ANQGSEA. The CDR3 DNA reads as TGCAGCGTCGATTCGCTAGGGGAGACCCAGTACTTC. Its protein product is CSVDSLGETQYF. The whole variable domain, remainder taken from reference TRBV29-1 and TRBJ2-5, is SAVISQKPSRDICQRGTSLTIQCQVDSQVTMMFWYRQQPGQSLTLIATANQGSEATYESGFVIDKFPISRPNLTFSTLTVSNMSPEDSSIYLCSVDSLGETQYFGPGTRLLVL.

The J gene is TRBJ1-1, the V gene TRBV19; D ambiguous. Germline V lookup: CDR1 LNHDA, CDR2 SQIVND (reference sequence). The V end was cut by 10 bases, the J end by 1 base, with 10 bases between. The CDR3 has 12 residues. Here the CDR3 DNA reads TGTGCCACCACTGGACCGAACACTGAAGCTTTCTTT. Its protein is CATTGPNTEAFF.

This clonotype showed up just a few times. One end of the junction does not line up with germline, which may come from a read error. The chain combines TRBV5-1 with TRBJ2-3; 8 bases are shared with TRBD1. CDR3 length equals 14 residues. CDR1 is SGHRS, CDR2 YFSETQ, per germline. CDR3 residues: CASSLRQGPDTQYF. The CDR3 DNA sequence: TGTGCCAGCAGTCTACGACAGGGGCCAGATACGCAGTATTTT.

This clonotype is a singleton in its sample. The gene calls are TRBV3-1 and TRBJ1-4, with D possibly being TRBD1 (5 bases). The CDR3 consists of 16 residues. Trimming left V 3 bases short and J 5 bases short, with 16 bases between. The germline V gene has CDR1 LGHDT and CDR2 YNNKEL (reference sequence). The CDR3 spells CASSHYSGTENEKLFF. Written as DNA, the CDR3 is TGTGCCAGCAGCCACTATTCCGGGACGGAGAATGAAAAACTGTTTTTT.

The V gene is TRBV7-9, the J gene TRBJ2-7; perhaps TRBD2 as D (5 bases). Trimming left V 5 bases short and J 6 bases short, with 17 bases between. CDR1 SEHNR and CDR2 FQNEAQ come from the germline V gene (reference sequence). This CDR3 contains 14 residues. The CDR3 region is CASSPKTGKIEQYF. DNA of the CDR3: TGTGCCAGCAGCCCTAAGACCGGGAAGATCGAGCAGTACTTC.

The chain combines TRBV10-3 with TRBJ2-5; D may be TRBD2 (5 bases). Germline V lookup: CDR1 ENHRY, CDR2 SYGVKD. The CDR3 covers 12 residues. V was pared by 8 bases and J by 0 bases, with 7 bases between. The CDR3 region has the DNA TGTGCCATCGCGAGGGACCAAGAGACCCAGTACTTC. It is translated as CAIARDQETQYF.

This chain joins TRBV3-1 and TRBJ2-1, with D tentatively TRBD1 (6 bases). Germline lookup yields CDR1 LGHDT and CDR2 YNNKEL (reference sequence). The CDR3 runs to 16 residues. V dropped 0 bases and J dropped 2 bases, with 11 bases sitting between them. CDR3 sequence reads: CASSQDPGAPYNEQFF. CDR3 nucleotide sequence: TGTGCCAGCAGCCAAGACCCAGGGGCGCCCTACAATGAGCAGTTCTTC.

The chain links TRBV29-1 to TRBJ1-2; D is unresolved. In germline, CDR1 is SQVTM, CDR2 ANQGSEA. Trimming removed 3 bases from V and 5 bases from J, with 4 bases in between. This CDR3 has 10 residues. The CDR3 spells CSVDSYGYTF. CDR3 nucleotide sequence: TGCAGCGTTGACAGTTATGGCTACACCTTC.

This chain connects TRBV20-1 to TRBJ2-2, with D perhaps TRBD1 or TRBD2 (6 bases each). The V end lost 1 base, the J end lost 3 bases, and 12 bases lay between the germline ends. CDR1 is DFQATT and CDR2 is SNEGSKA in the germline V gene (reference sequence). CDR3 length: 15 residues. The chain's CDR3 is CSARVQGGDTGELFF. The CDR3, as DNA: TGCAGTGCTAGAGTACAGGGAGGCGACACCGGGGAGCTGTTTTTT.